Below, 27 T cell receptor beta chains from the same sample are listed, as sequenced in a study of CD4 T cells in relation to SARS-CoV-2 and coronaviruses. Assay used: immunoSEQ multiplex PCR; TCRdb lists only in-frame clones, some missing. The sample records 20,000 to 25,000 clones, just under 75% being singletons. The antigens of these receptors remain unknown. The unexposed donors gave CD4+ T cells in about 2010-2018, prior to COVID-19. Isolation of CD4+ T cells took place after about 9 days in culture. The sequenced sample was CD4+ T cells from PBMCs, cultured in vitro. The receptors originated from a human donor in good health.

The genes are TRBV3-1 (or the pseudogene TRBV3-2) and TRBJ2-3; D perhaps matches TRBD2 (7 bases). Germline CDR1 LGHDT, CDR2 YNNKEL (reference sequence). The germline V and J ends were trimmed by 2 bases and 4 bases, with 10 bases remaining between them. There are 14 residues in the CDR3. The DNA of the CDR3 is TGTGCCAGCAGCCAAAGGGGGAGGGCAGATACGCAGTATTTT. Translation: CASSQRGRADTQYF.

The chain uses TRBV30 and TRBJ2-7; unclear D gene. The germline V gene encodes CDR1 GTSNPN and CDR2 SVGIG (reference sequence). The CDR3 runs to 15 residues. Trimming cost V 2 bases and J 0 bases, with 14 bases left between them. CDR3 region: CAWSRTLGFSYEQYF. DNA of the CDR3: TGTGCCTGGAGTAGAACTTTGGGGTTCTCCTACGAGCAGTACTTC.

The chain combines TRBV4-1 with TRBJ2-1, with D perhaps TRBD2 (6 bases). Germline CDR1 reads MGHRA; CDR2 reads YSYEKL. CDR3 length: 14 amino acids. V lost 6 bases to trimming and J lost 5 bases, with 14 bases between them. The CDR3 protein is CASRRVGGDNEQFF. CDR3 DNA: TGCGCCAGCAGAAGGGTTGGCGGGGACAATGAGCAGTTCTTC.

V gene TRBV19 combines with J gene TRBJ2-1, with TRBD2 identical over 7 bases. Germline V CDR1 and CDR2: LNHDA, SQIVND (reference sequence). The CDR3 spans 16 residues. The V segment lost 2 bases and the J segment 6 bases; nucleotides outside the gene matches: 10. CDR3 sequence: CASSISWGGRSNEQFF. CDR3 nucleotides: TGTGCCAGTAGTATATCCTGGGGGGGACGGAGCAATGAGCAGTTCTTC.

This clone was observed a single time. The CDR3 loop reads CASSPQDRSGANVLTF. The DNA of the CDR3 is TGTGCCAGCAGCCCACAGGACAGGTCTGGGGCCAACGTCCTGACTTTC. This chain links TRBV9 with TRBJ2-6; 7 bases fit TRBD1. This CDR3 region has 16 residues. Germline V CDR1 and CDR2: SGDLS, YYNGEE. The V gene end was trimmed by 4 bases and the J gene end by 1 base; junction bases not matched to a gene: 5.

The chain uses TRBV5-1 and TRBJ2-3; 8 positions match TRBD2. This CDR3 has 15 residues. J was trimmed by 3 bases and V by 4 bases; bases with no gene match: 7. CDR1 and CDR2 (germline): SGHRS, YFSETQ. DNA for the CDR3: TGCGCCAGCAGCGCGGGGCGGGAGGTAACAGATACGCAGTATTTT. Amino acids: CASSAGREVTDTQYF.

CDR3 DNA sequence: TGTGCCAGCAACTTAGCGGGGTCCTACGAGCAGTACTTC. Translation gives CASNLAGSYEQYF. This rearrangement joins TRBV12-3 or TRBV12-4 to TRBJ2-7; TRBD2 matches 8 bases. V was clipped by 7 bases and J by 1 base; unmatched bases: 3. The CDR3 is made up of 13 amino acids.

The chain recombines TRBV20-1 with TRBJ1-5; unclear D gene. Germline V gives CDR1 DFQATT, CDR2 SNEGSKA (reference sequence). V was cut by 7 bases and J by 12 bases, with 16 bases left in between. The CDR3 spans 11 residues. Here the CDR3 DNA reads TGCAGTGGAAAAAGCAAATTCGGCCAGCATTTT. Its translation: CSGKSKFGQHF.

The genes are TRBV3-1 (or the pseudogene TRBV3-2) and TRBJ1-6; D may be TRBD1 (6 bases). Germline CDR1 reads LGHDT; CDR2 reads YNNKEL (reference sequence). The CDR3 extends over 15 amino acids. The V end was cut by 6 bases, the J end by 7 bases, with 16 bases between. The CDR3 DNA follows: TGTGCCAGCAGACTACAGGGACCCGTAAATTCACCCCTCCACTTT. This gives the protein CASRLQGPVNSPLHF.

This rearrangement joins TRBV28 to TRBJ1-2; D uncertain. Trimming removed 6 bases at V and 4 bases at J, with 12 bases between. CDR3 length: 13 residues. Per the germline V gene, CDR1 is MDHEN and CDR2 is SYDVKM. The CDR3 nucleotides are TGTGCCAGCAGCCTCTCCGAGAGCTATGGCTACACCTTC. As protein: CASSLSESYGYTF.

The V call is TRBV5-6, the J call TRBJ1-6; a possible D gene is TRBD1 (6 bases). Germline CDR1 and CDR2: SGHDT and YYEEEE. CDR3 size: 15 residues. Between the trimmed V and J ends, which lost 5 bases and 4 bases, there was a span of 13 bases. CDR3 DNA: TGTGCCAGCAGTGTTGGGACATCTTATAATTCACCCCTCCACTTT. Translation gives CASSVGTSYNSPLHF.

This clone was recorded a few times. This chain links TRBV19 with TRBJ2-7; D perhaps matches TRBD2 (6 bases). CDR1 and CDR2 from the germline V gene are LNHDA and SQIVND (reference sequence). This CDR3 is built from 12 residues. CDR3 sequence (DNA): TGTGCTTTCCGGGACTCCTCCTACGAGCAGTACTTC. The encoded protein is CAFRDSSYEQYF. Full variable domain (rest looked up from reference TRBV19 and TRBJ2-7): DGGITQSPKYLFRKEGQNVTLSCEQNLNHDAMYWYRQDPGQGLRLIYYSQIVNDFQKGDIAEGYSVSREKKESFPLTVTSAQKNPTAFYLCAFRDSSYEQYFGPGTRLTVT.

A few counts support this clone. The V and J genes are TRBV2 and TRBJ2-6, with D perhaps matching TRBD1 or TRBD2 (5 bases each). This CDR3 comprises 18 residues. The V gene lost 3 bases and the J gene lost 3 bases, with 18 bases spanning the gap. Per germline, CDR1 SNHLY and CDR2 FYNNEI. In DNA, the CDR3 is TGTGCCAGCAGTGAGGAGGCCAGGGCCATCTTTGGGGCCAACGTCCTGACTTTC. As protein: CASSEEARAIFGANVLTF.

The gene calls are TRBV29-1 and TRBJ1-2, with no clear D. The germline gives CDR1 SQVTM, CDR2 ANQGSEA. The CDR3 covers 12 residues. Deletions cut 7 bases from V and 4 bases from J, with 13 bases between. The CDR3 sequence is CSAGEDVYGYTF. CDR3 DNA sequence: TGCAGCGCTGGCGAGGATGTCTATGGCTACACCTTC.

The chain couples TRBV11-2 to TRBJ1-6; D remains unclear. The CDR3 sequence is 14 residues long. The germline V gene has CDR1 SGHAT and CDR2 FQNNGV. V lost 5 bases and J lost 7, with 12 bases in between. Here the CDR3 DNA reads TGTGCCAGCAGCCCCTCCGGTGGGAATTCACCCCTCCACTTT. Translation: CASSPSGGNSPLHF.

The CDR3 region is CASSPRLEVVYEQYF. CDR3 in DNA: TGTGCCAGCAGTCCGCGACTGGAGGTTGTGTACGAGCAGTACTTC. The V call is TRBV6-5, the J call TRBJ2-7; possibly TRBD2 for D (5 bases). V lost 5 bases to trimming and J lost 4 bases, with 18 bases between them. Germline lookup yields CDR1 MNHEY and CDR2 SVGAGI. The CDR3 extends over 15 amino acids.

The chain uses TRBV19 and TRBJ1-3; D is unclear. Trimming stripped 5 bases from V and 1 base from J, with 9 bases between. The germline gives CDR1 LNHDA, CDR2 SQIVND (reference sequence). The CDR3 has 14 residues. The CDR3 DNA reads TGTGCCAGTAGTTTGGAAGGGTCTGGAAACACCATATATTTT. The encoded protein is CASSLEGSGNTIYF.

The CDR3 DNA reads as TGCGCCAGCAGCAGTACAGGGGAGCGATACACTGAAGCTTTCTTT. Translated, it gives CASSSTGERYTEAFF. The V and J genes are TRBV5-1 and TRBJ1-1; 7 bases agree with TRBD1. Germline loops: CDR1 SGHRS, CDR2 YFSETQ. Unmatched junction bases numbered 9, after V lost 4 bases and J lost 3 bases. This CDR3 is 15 amino acids long.

CDR3 residues: CASSLWEGEKLFF. In DNA, the CDR3 is TGTGCCAGCAGCTTATGGGAGGGGGAAAAACTGTTTTTT. V is TRBV7-3 and J is TRBJ1-4; D might be TRBD1 (5 bases). Germline CDR1 is SGHTA and CDR2 is FQGTGA. Trimming removed 2 bases from V and 8 bases from J, with 9 bases in between. CDR3 length equals 13 residues.

The chain recombines TRBV10-1 with TRBJ2-3; D is tentatively TRBD1 or TRBD2 (5 bases each). The germline V gene encodes CDR1 WNHNN and CDR2 SYGVQD (reference sequence). V was shortened by 3 bases and J by 8 bases, with 9 bases between the two germline ends. The CDR3 contains 12 residues. The CDR3: CASSDYGGTQYF. CDR3 DNA sequence: TGCGCCAGCAGTGACTATGGGGGTACGCAGTATTTT.

The CDR3 DNA follows: TGTGCTAGTGGTTTAGTCAACCCCGGGACTACCATCAGGAGGGGCGGGGAGCTGTTTTTT. As protein: CASGLVNPGTTIRRGGELFF. The gene calls are TRBV12-5 and TRBJ2-2; 7 nucleotides match TRBD2. Germline assignment: CDR1 LGHNT and CDR2 FRNRAP. The CDR3 covers 20 residues. V shed 3 bases, J shed 7 bases, and the junction held 23 bases outside the gene matches.

The chain couples TRBV5-1 to TRBJ1-6; TRBD1 might be the D (5 bases). Trimming took 4 bases from V and 5 from J, leaving 10 bases between them. The CDR3 loop spans 14 amino acids. Germline-derived CDR1 and CDR2 are SGHRS and YFSETQ. The CDR3 is CASSIGQNNSPLHF. The CDR3 bases are TGCGCCAGCAGCATCGGACAAAATAATTCACCCCTCCACTTT.

The rearrangement joins TRBV9 to TRBJ2-5, with a weak D call TRBD1 (5 bases). The germline V gene has CDR1 SGDLS and CDR2 YYNGEE. The CDR3 runs 14 residues. Trimming stripped 0 bases from V and 4 bases from J, with 10 bases between. The CDR3 nucleotides read TGTGCCAGCAGCGTAGAGGGGTTTGGAGAGACCCAGTACTTC. It specifies CASSVEGFGETQYF.

This chain connects TRBV10-2 to TRBJ1-2; no clear D gene. The germline CDR1 and CDR2 sequences are WSHSY and SAAADI. Trimming took off 3 bases at V and 6 bases at J, with 11 bases between the two ends. The CDR3 has 13 residues. The CDR3 sequence: CASSDVLGHGYTF. DNA for the CDR3: TGCGCCAGCAGTGATGTATTGGGTCATGGCTACACCTTC.

V is TRBV24-1 and J is TRBJ2-1; 8 nucleotides line up with TRBD2. Germline CDR1 reads KGHDR; CDR2 reads SFDVKD. CDR3 length: 16 residues. V lost 4 bases to trimming and J lost 6 bases; unmatched junction nucleotides: 10. DNA for the CDR3: TGTGCCACCAGTGACACCCCGGGACTAGGACGCAATGAGCAGTTCTTC. Protein: CATSDTPGLGRNEQFF.

The chain couples TRBV6-5 to TRBJ1-6, with 7 bases lining up with TRBD1. J gave up 10 bases and V 7 bases, and 10 bases lay outside the gene matches. This CDR3 has 14 amino acids. CDR1 and CDR2 from the germline V gene are MNHEY and SVGAGI. The CDR3 reads CASILGQPNSPLHF. CDR3 nucleotide sequence: TGTGCCAGCATCTTGGGACAGCCTAACTCACCCCTCCACTTT.

This chain connects TRBV14 to TRBJ2-7; D could derive from TRBD1 or TRBD2 (6 bases each). This CDR3 comprises 12 residues. Looked up from germline, CDR1 is SGHDN and CDR2 is FVKESK. The V end was cut by 2 bases, the J end by 6 bases, with 8 bases between. The CDR3 DNA reads as TGTGCCAGCAGCCAAACGGGGGCCGAGCAGTACTTC. Translated: CASSQTGAEQYF.